The T cell receptor (beta chain) described here comes from a study of regulatory T cells in long-lasting Graves disease. Study in general: Graves' patients who were just diagnosed had used antithyroid drugs for under 3 months.

Study-level points and caveats: Newly diagnosed Graves' patients had higher TCR diversity than persistent ones.

Looked up from germline, CDR1 is WSHSY and CDR2 is SAAADI. The CDR3 extends over 12 amino acids. V lost 1 base, J lost 2 bases, and 3 bases lay in between. This clonotype was seen a few times. The antigen remains undetermined. The TCR beta library used iRepertoire HTBI primers with Arm-PCR amplification of CDR3. TCRdb re-called the multiplex PCR reads with MiXCR, one entry per CDR3 protein. The sample records about 530,000 distinct CDR3 sequences, approximately 16% being singletons. Time point given: newly diagnosed GD, antithyroid drugs for less than 3 months. After RNA was extracted from PBMCs, the TCR library was made from it. Patients of an endocrinology department in Xi'an, China, were included. This sample also belongs to another study, concerning T cells in Graves' hyperthyroidism and ophthalmopathy.

This TCR was recovered from a woman aged 35-65 years with Graves disease. Specimen: peripheral blood mononuclear cells (PBMCs), collected at new diagnosis, from a patient treated with antithyroid drugs. The V call is TRBV10-2, the J call TRBJ2-7; D gene unclear. CDR3 coding DNA: TGCGCCAGCAGTGAGTACGCCTACGAGCAGTACTTC. It is translated as CASSEYAYEQYF.